The rows below give T cell receptor beta chains drawn from one sample of a study of CD8+ T cells in alopecia areata. Repertoires were generated with immunoSEQ multiplex PCR, while TCRdb's copy carries only in-frame clones and drops some. The sample lists 150,000 or so clones, 55% occurring once. The sequencing input was CD4+ T cells sorted from blood. The receptors here all came from a human donor in good health. Each CDR3 is given with its conserved first and last residue. Clone size is stated in some rows and not others, as once, few, many or a class when expanded.

13,TRBV7-2,many,CASSLEVGGELFF
11,TRBV30,NA,CAWRRGGEAFF
15,TRBV5-6,few,CASSLGPGSTDTQYF
13,TRBV29-1,NA,CSGELGPGGELFF
13,TRBV29-1,NA,CSVRGRLNTEAFF
15,TRBV7-9,NA,CASRDLRGKDYEQYF
11,TRBV6-5,NA,CASSHGHEQYF
12,TRBV19,NA,CASRTTYNEQFF
12,TRBV29-1,NA,CSVATLKRGYTF
15,TRBV5-1,NA,CASSPGLAGPDTQYF
13,TRBV19,few,CASNPGRGNEQFF
14,TRBV29-1,NA,CSHTGFSGTDTQYF
16,TRBV6-1,NA,CASSARSSGPNNEQFF
14,TRBV30,NA,CAWSDPRRNYGYTF
12,TRBV6-5,few,CASSYSHGEQFF
11,TRBV7-9,NA,CASWGDNEQFF
15,TRBV14,NA,CASSPGTGTYNEQFF
14,TRBV29-1,NA,CSVEILAAYNEQFF
13,TRBV5-1,NA,CASSRDSNQPQHF
11,TRBV11-2,NA,CASSPSYEQYF
18,TRBV9,NA,CASSVGGLADYGKNIQYF
16,TRBV5-1,NA,CASSSGGRTSGETQYF
14,TRBV14,NA,CASSPHRGDYGYTF
14,TRBV7-8,few,CASSKTRRNEKLFF
14,TRBV6-5,NA,CASRMTGGQETQYF
13,TRBV2,NA,CATRQESTDTQYF
15,TRBV14,NA,CASSRFGQGARGYTF
15,TRBV29-1,NA,CSVVGATGGRETQYF
14,TRBV5-8,few,CASSFGLAVYEQYF
15,TRBV2,NA,CASREFRGVGPEAFF
11,TRBV30,NA,CAWMDIYGYTF
14,TRBV15,NA,CATSRDRVQETQYF
14,TRBV29-1,NA,CSVEEGTFYETQYF
13,TRBV14,many,CASRDDGSYEQYF
12,TRBV29-1,NA,CSVGTAYNEQFF
16,TRBV19,NA,CASSAATRMANQPQHF
11,TRBV5-6,few,CASSWGIEAFF
14,TRBV4-1,NA,CASSVDWRSYGYTF
16,TRBV7-2,NA,CASSSFLVDRAYEQYF
13,TRBV11-2,many,CASSLVLYNEQFF
15,TRBV29-1,few,CSVRDGFSGRETQYF